Presented here are 26 T cell receptor beta chains from one specimen sequenced in a study of T-cell reconstitution after alpha-beta-depleted transplantation in children. Preparing the TCRbeta library involved the use of unique molecular identifiers. MiXCR was run by TCRdb on the PCR reads, yielding one entry per CDR3 protein. The table has 200,000 to 250,000 distinct CDR3 sequences, just under 8.5% seen once. The input for sequencing was PBMCs, mostly from graft donor cells, taken 180 days after TCRalphabeta/CD19-depleted stem cell transplant. These receptors all come from a male patient younger than 18 who had a stem cell transplant for acute lymphoblastic leukemia, so the T cells may come from the graft donor.

This clonotype was counted ten times or more. The chain joins TRBV12-3 or TRBV12-4 to TRBJ2-7; 10 positions agree with TRBD1. The J segment lost 0 bases and the V segment lost 7 bases, leaving 9 bases of the junction unmatched. The CDR3 spans 16 residues. CDR3 coding DNA: TGTGCCAGCACCGGGGACAGGGGCTTCCGCTCCTACGAGCAGTACTTC. Residues: CASTGDRGFRSYEQYF.

Many counts were recorded for this clonotype. The chain recombines TRBV12-3 or TRBV12-4 with TRBJ2-2; D remains ambiguous. V shed 3 bases and J shed 4 bases, with 9 bases lying between them. The CDR3 runs to 14 residues. In DNA form, the CDR3 reads TGTGCCAGCAGTTTTAAGTCGGGCACCGGGGAGCTGTTTTTT. Its translation: CASSFKSGTGELFF.

There are many counts of this clonotype. The V and J genes are TRBV6-5 and TRBJ1-2; D is perhaps TRBD1 (5 bases). Germline assignment: CDR1 MNHEY and CDR2 SVGAGI. The CDR3 sequence is 13 residues long. V lost 5 bases to trimming and J lost 4 bases, with 11 bases between them. CDR3 in DNA: TGTGCCAGCAGTATCGACAGTTTCTATGGCTACACCTTC. Protein: CASSIDSFYGYTF.

This clonotype has ten or more counts. The chain uses TRBV13 and TRBJ2-7; 11 nucleotides match TRBD1. The CDR3 covers 15 residues. Trimming at V came to 1 base and at J to 2 bases, leaving 1 base not matched to a gene. Germline values: CDR1 PRHDT, CDR2 FYEKMQ (reference sequence). The CDR3 protein is CASSLEGQGAYEQYF. CDR3 coding DNA: TGTGCCAGCAGCTTAGAGGGACAGGGGGCCTACGAGCAGTACTTC.

This clonotype was recorded at least ten times. The chain uses TRBV12-3 or TRBV12-4 and TRBJ2-2, with D uncertain. Trimming cost V 7 bases and J 6 bases, with 12 bases left between them. The CDR3 runs to 13 residues. CDR3 coding DNA: TGTGCCAGCACCCCGCGTAGTGCCGGGGAGCTGTTTTTT. It is translated as CASTPRSAGELFF.

This clonotype was picked up many times. Written as DNA, the CDR3 is TGTGCCAGCAGCCCGCAGGCTAACACTGAAGCTTTCTTT. It is translated as CASSPQANTEAFF. V is TRBV7-8 and J is TRBJ1-1; D is ambiguous. The germline gives CDR1 SGHVS, CDR2 FQNEAQ. The V and J ends lost 5 bases and 2 bases respectively, with 9 bases between them. The CDR3 is made up of 13 amino acids.

This clonotype was found many times. The chain recombines TRBV29-1 with TRBJ2-5; D tentatively fits TRBD1 or TRBD2 (7 bases each). CDR1 and CDR2 (germline): SQVTM, ANQGSEA. The CDR3 runs to 12 residues. V was shortened by 4 bases and J by 5 bases, with 11 bases between the two germline ends. In nucleotides, the CDR3 is TGCAGCGTTGTCCAGGGGGGGGAGACCCAGTACTTC. Translation gives CSVVQGGETQYF.

This clonotype was detected ten times or more. J is TRBJ2-1 and V is TRBV20-1; D not resolved. V shed 5 bases and J shed 8 bases, with 10 bases lying between them. Germline V lookup: CDR1 DFQATT, CDR2 SNEGSKA (reference sequence). This CDR3 has 11 residues. This CDR3 is CSAPDLYEQFF. CDR3 in DNA: TGCAGTGCTCCTGACTTGTATGAGCAGTTCTTC.

This clonotype was detected many times. The genes are TRBV12-3 or TRBV12-4 and TRBJ2-7; TRBD2 aligns across 8 bases. The CDR3 runs to 13 residues. V dropped 3 bases and J dropped 5; count of bases not matched to a gene: 3. DNA for the CDR3: TGTGCCAGCAGTTTTAGCGGGACTCACGAGCAGTACTTC. This codes for CASSFSGTHEQYF.

The table lists this clonotype with many counts. This rearrangement joins TRBV20-1 to TRBJ2-1; perhaps TRBD1 as D (6 bases). The CDR3 consists of 17 residues. Germline CDR1 and CDR2: DFQATT and SNEGSKA (reference sequence). The V end lost 1 base, the J end lost 0 bases, and 16 bases lay between the germline ends. This CDR3 reads CSARGLGTTSSYNEQFF. CDR3 coding DNA: TGCAGTGCTAGAGGCTTAGGGACAACTAGCTCCTACAATGAGCAGTTCTTC.

This clonotype was detected a few times. The chain is built from TRBV20-1 and TRBJ2-5; 9 nucleotides agree with TRBD2. The J segment lost 5 bases and the V segment lost 1 base, leaving 8 bases of the junction unmatched. CDR1 DFQATT and CDR2 SNEGSKA come from the germline V gene (reference sequence). CDR3 size: 15 residues. The CDR3, as DNA: TGCAGTGCTAGAGTGGCCGGGGCGGGGGGGGAGACCCAGTACTTC. Amino acids: CSARVAGAGGETQYF.

This clonotype was found many times. The V and J genes are TRBV4-3 and TRBJ1-1; the D is unclear. Germline loops: CDR1 LGHNA, CDR2 YSLEER. This CDR3 has 13 residues. Trimming left V 0 bases short and J 2 bases short, with 4 bases between. The CDR3 nucleotides are TGCGCCAGCAGCCAAGAAAGCAACACTGAAGCTTTCTTT. This translates into CASSQESNTEAFF.

This clonotype was counted a few times. The V call is TRBV15, the J call TRBJ1-6; TRBD1 agrees at 7 bases. The CDR3 totals 14 residues. The V and J ends lost 10 bases and 1 base, in that order; junction bases with no gene match: 4. Germline-derived CDR1 and CDR2 are LNHNV and YYDKDF (reference sequence). As DNA, the CDR3 is TGTGCCAGCCAGGGGGTATCCTATAATTCACCCCTCCACTTT. It codes for CASQGVSYNSPLHF.

In its sample, this clonotype was seen many times. The rearrangement links TRBV5-1 to TRBJ2-1; D is perhaps TRBD1 or TRBD2 (5 bases each). Germline assignment: CDR1 SGHRS and CDR2 YFSETQ. The V gene lost 3 bases and the J gene lost 0 bases, with 10 bases spanning the gap. The CDR3 is 15 amino acids. CDR3 DNA sequence: TGCGCCAGCAGCTGGGACGGCCTCTCCTACAATGAGCAGTTCTTC. Protein product: CASSWDGLSYNEQFF.

This clonotype was counted at least ten times. The chain has TRBV7-8 and TRBJ1-5; 7 positions agree with TRBD1. Germline V gene sequence: CDR1 SGHVS, CDR2 FQNEAQ. Trimming took 3 bases from V and 4 from J; bases not matched to a gene: 6. This CDR3 spans 15 amino acids. Written as DNA, the CDR3 is TGTGCCAGCAGCTTGCAGACAGGGACAAATCAGCCCCAGCATTTT. This translates into CASSLQTGTNQPQHF.

This clonotype was counted at least ten times. The rearrangement links TRBV28 to TRBJ1-6; no reliable D call. Germline CDR1 is MDHEN and CDR2 is SYDVKM. V was shortened by 2 bases and J by 4 bases, with 9 bases between the two germline ends. The CDR3 contains 15 residues. This CDR3 reads CASSLDGRYNSPLHF. CDR3 bases: TGTGCCAGCAGTTTAGACGGCAGATATAATTCACCCCTCCACTTT.

This clonotype occurred many times. The J gene is TRBJ2-5, the V gene TRBV12-3 or TRBV12-4; no clear D. V was trimmed by 2 bases and J by 2 bases, leaving 9 bases between them. The CDR3 contains 14 residues. The CDR3, as DNA: TGTGCCAGCAGTTTAAGAGGTCTTCAAGAGACCCAGTACTTC. Translation gives CASSLRGLQETQYF.

This clonotype was recorded many times. The chain recombines TRBV10-2 with TRBJ2-5, with D uncertain. Trimming took off 2 bases at V and 5 bases at J, with 15 bases between the two ends. CDR1 and CDR2 from the germline V gene are WSHSY and SAAADI. This CDR3 is 15 amino acids long. This CDR3 is CASSESGRVLETQYF. The DNA for the CDR3 is TGCGCCAGCAGTGAGAGTGGTCGAGTTTTGGAGACCCAGTACTTC.

This clonotype occurred many times. V usage is TRBV12-5 and J usage is TRBJ2-7; no definite D call. The germline V gene encodes CDR1 LGHNT and CDR2 FRNRAP. The V end was cut by 5 bases, the J end by 3 bases, with 14 bases between. CDR3 length: 14 residues. CDR3 DNA: TGTGCTAGTGGTGGCCCGGGCGGCTTCTACGAGCAGTACTTC. Amino acid sequence: CASGGPGGFYEQYF.

This clonotype occurred a few times. V and J are TRBV2 and TRBJ1-4; D gene uncertain. This CDR3 contains 14 residues. The V and J ends lost 0 bases and 8 bases respectively, with 10 bases between them. The V gene's germline CDR1 is SNHLY and CDR2 FYNNEI. DNA of the CDR3: TGTGCCAGCAGTGAAGCGATGGCGGGGGAAAAACTGTTTTTT. Translated, it gives CASSEAMAGEKLFF.

This clonotype was seen ten or more times. The conserved phenylalanine or tryptophan normally closing the CDR3 is absent here, so this likely arose from a read error. The limits of the CDR3 on the DNA are not certain, so only TCRdb's listed CDR3 is given. V is TRBV6-6 and J is TRBJ1-2; the D segment call TRBD1 is taken from the table without a DNA check. Germline lookup yields CDR1 MNHNY and CDR2 SVGAGI (reference sequence). The CDR3 is 11 amino acids in total, end residues counted. The CDR3 loop is CASSYPGPRAY.

This clonotype was detected ten times or more. The chain employs TRBV12-3 or TRBV12-4 and TRBJ1-3; D may be TRBD1 (6 bases). The CDR3 runs 15 residues. Trimming removed 9 bases from V and 0 bases from J, with 15 bases in between. The DNA of the CDR3 is TGTGCCAGTACCCCCGGACAGCGCTCTGGAAACACCATATATTTT. Translation: CASTPGQRSGNTIYF.

This clonotype was recorded at least ten times. V gene TRBV25-1 combines with J gene TRBJ2-7; D is ambiguous. V lost 1 base, J lost 7 bases, and 11 bases lay in between. Germline V gives CDR1 MGHDK, CDR2 SYGVNS. The CDR3 covers 13 residues. CDR3: CASSEWAYSEQYF. CDR3 sequence (DNA): TGTGCCAGCAGTGAATGGGCCTACTCGGAGCAGTACTTC.

This clonotype was seen repeatedly, ten times or more. The chain has TRBV7-9 and TRBJ1-2; D ambiguous. Germline lookup yields CDR1 SEHNR and CDR2 FQNEAQ (reference sequence). V was pared by 0 bases and J by 4 bases, with 12 bases between. This CDR3 is built from 15 residues. The CDR3 bases are TGTGCCAGCAGCTTAGCGCATGGACGGGCCTATGGCTACACCTTC. This gives the protein CASSLAHGRAYGYTF.

This clonotype has a count of ten or more. This rearrangement joins TRBV6-2 or TRBV6-3 to TRBJ1-1; D gene ambiguous. Trimming shortened V by 5 bases and J by 7 bases, and 14 bases separated the two germline ends. Germline values: CDR1 MNHEY, CDR2 SVGEGT. This CDR3 contains 13 residues. The CDR3 coding sequence is TGTGCCAGCAGTACGGACGGACGATTTGAAGCTTTCTTT. Protein: CASSTDGRFEAFF.

This chain links TRBV23-1 with TRBJ1-5; a weak D match, TRBD1 (6 bases). TRBV23-1 counts as an open reading frame of uncertain function. This CDR3 has 12 residues. Trimming pared 8 bases from V and 7 bases from J, leaving 12 bases between. CDR3 in amino acids: CASGGGAQPQHF. The DNA for the CDR3 is TGCGCCAGCGGTGGGGGGGCCCAGCCCCAGCATTTT.